This T cell receptor (beta chain) came from a study of T cell changes during pregnancy in multiple sclerosis. From germline, CDR1 is SGHTA and CDR2 FQGNSA. With 5 bases clipped from V and 3 bases from J, the junction kept 7 bases outside the gene matches. The CDR3 extends over 14 amino acids. Profiled with immunoSEQ multiplex PCR; TCRdb holds only in-frame clones, not every one. Among approximately 40,000 clones, 90% to 95% were seen once, and the ten largest hold around 0.78%. The source was CD4+ T cells from peripheral blood mononuclear cells, collected in the third trimester of pregnancy. This TCR was sampled from a female donor with multiple sclerosis, enrolled in a pregnancy study. The V gene is TRBV7-2, the J gene TRBJ2-7; 7 positions match TRBD1. The CDR3 region has the DNA TGTGCCAGCAGCCCCCGATGGGACAGCTACGAGCAGTACTTC. This encodes CASSPRWDSYEQYF.